This T cell receptor beta chain was retrieved from a study of blood T cell repertoires in COVID-19. Original data processing: Cell counts per sample came from amplifying reference gene primers. The assay was immunoSEQ multiplex PCR, and TCRdb's table has in-frame clones only and misses some. For V, J and clone size, that table is used; D and trimming come from the DNA. The repertoire includes 150,000 to 200,000 clones, about 81% of them detected once, and roughly 11% sits in the top ten. This CDR3 region has 13 residues. V was clipped by 5 bases and J by 2 bases, with 8 bases between them. The germline V gene encodes CDR1 SGHRS and CDR2 YFSETQ.

The receptor's source is a human donor in a cohort sampled during active COVID-19. V gene TRBV5-1 combines with J gene TRBJ2-1; possibly TRBD2 for D (5 bases). The sequenced sample was peripheral blood. The CDR3 spells CASSVGAYNEQFF. For the CDR3, the DNA is TGCGCCAGCAGTGTCGGGGCCTACAATGAGCAGTTCTTC.